The source of this T cell receptor (beta chain) is a study of T cells in Graves' hyperthyroidism and ophthalmopathy. This clonotype has at least ten counts. The blood sample was taken at first hyperthyroidism diagnosis, before any ophthalmopathy symptoms. The CDR3 runs 16 residues. The V and J ends lost 7 bases and 5 bases, in that order; junction bases with no gene match: 16. In germline, CDR1 is MNHEY, CDR2 SMNVEV (reference sequence). RNA transcripts provided the source from which TCR beta CDR3 regions were amplified. HTBI primers drove first-round RT-PCR of the TCR CDR3. Using its own MiXCR run on the multiplex PCR reads, TCRdb lists one record per CDR3 protein. Of roughly 580,000 distinct CDR3 sequences in the sample, about 14% were seen once.

Sequenced sample: blood. The J gene is TRBJ2-7, the V gene TRBV27; 8 nucleotides agree with TRBD2. The receptor was isolated from a woman between 25 and 40 years old with Graves' hyperthyroidism that later progressed to Graves' ophthalmopathy. The CDR3 region has the DNA TGTGCCAGCACCGCCGCCCCCGGGACTAGTCTGCACGAGCAGTACTTC. Protein: CASTAAPGTSLHEQYF.